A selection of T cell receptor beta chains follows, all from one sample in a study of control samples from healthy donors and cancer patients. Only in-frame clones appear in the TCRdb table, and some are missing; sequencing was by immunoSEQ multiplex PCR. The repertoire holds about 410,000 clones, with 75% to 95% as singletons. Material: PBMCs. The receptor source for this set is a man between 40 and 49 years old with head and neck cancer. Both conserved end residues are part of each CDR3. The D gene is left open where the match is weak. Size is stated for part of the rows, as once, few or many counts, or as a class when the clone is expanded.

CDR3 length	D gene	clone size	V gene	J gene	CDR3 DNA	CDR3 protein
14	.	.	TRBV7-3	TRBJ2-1	TGTGCCAGCAGCTCCCAGGGGGGGCTGAGGGAGCAGTTCTTC	CASSSQGGLREQFF
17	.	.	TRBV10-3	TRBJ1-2	TGTGCCATCAGTGAGTCGATGGACGGTCTGGGGTCCGATGGCTACACCTTC	CAISESMDGLGSDGYTF
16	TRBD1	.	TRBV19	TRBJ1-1	TGTGCCAGTAGTATAGTTCAGGGGGCGTTGAACACTGAAGCTTTCTTT	CASSIVQGALNTEAFF
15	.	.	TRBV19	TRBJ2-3	TGTGCCAGTAGTGAGGAAGGGGGAGCGATTAGTACGCAGTATTTT	CASSEEGGAISTQYF
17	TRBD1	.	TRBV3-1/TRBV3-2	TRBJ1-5	TGTGCCAGCAGCCAGATTTGGGACAGGGCGAGCAATCAGCCCCAGCATTTT	CASSQIWDRASNQPQHF
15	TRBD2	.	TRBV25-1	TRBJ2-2	TGTGCCAGCATGAGGCGGGGGGCCGGAACCGGGGAGCTGTTTTTT	CASMRRGAGTGELFF
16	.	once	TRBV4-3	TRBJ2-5	TGCGCCAGCAGCCGGGAGAGATCGGGGGGCGTTGGGACCCAGTACTTC	CASSRERSGGVGTQYF
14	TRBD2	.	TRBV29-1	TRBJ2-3	TGCAGCGGTGCTACTAGCGGGACCACAGATACGCAGTATTTT	CSGATSGTTDTQYF
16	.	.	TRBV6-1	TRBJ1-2	TGTGCCAGCAGTGAAATGCAGGGATGGTTACTCGATGGCTACACCTTC	CASSEMQGWLLDGYTF
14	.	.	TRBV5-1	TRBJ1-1	TGCGCCAGCTACGCGGGGGGCTCGGGCACTGAAGCTTTCTTT	CASYAGGSGTEAFF
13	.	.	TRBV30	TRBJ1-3	TGTGCCTGGAGCAGGGTTTCAGGAAACACCATATATTTT	CAWSRVSGNTIYF
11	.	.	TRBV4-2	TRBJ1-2	TGTGCCAGCAGCCAGGGCGGTGGCTACACCTTC	CASSQGGGYTF
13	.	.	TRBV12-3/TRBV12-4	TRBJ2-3	TGTGCCAGCAGTCCGGACAGCACAGATACGCAGTATTTT	CASSPDSTDTQYF
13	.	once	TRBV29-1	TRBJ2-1	TGCAGCGCCCTGTCCTCCGGGGTCAATGAGCAGTTCTTC	CSALSSGVNEQFF
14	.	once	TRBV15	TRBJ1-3	TGTGCCACCAGCCTTCTCCTGGCTGGAAACACCATATATTTT	CATSLLLAGNTIYF
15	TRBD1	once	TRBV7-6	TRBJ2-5	TGTGCCAGCAGCCTGGACAGGGCCCCATCCAGGACCCAGTACTTC	CASSLDRAPSRTQYF
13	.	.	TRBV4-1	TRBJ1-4	TGCGCCAGCAGCCAAGGGATCACTGAAAAACTGTTTTTT	CASSQGITEKLFF
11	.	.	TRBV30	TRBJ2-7	TGTGCCTGGAGCGCTTCTGACGAGCAGTACTTC	CAWSASDEQYF
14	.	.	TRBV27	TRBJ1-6	TGTGCCAGCAGTTTAGCCCGGATCGATTCACCCCTCCACTTT	CASSLARIDSPLHF
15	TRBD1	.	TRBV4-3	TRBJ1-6	TGCGCCAGCAGCCAGACCGGGACAGGGAATTCACCCCTCCACTTT	CASSQTGTGNSPLHF
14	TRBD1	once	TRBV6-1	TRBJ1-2	TGTGCCAGCAGTGAAAGTCAGGGGGGCTATGGCTACACCTTC	CASSESQGGYGYTF
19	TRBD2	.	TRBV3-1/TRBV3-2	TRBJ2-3	TGTGCCAGCAGCAAAGGACTAGCGGGAGGCTACATTAGCACAGATACGCAGTATTTT	CASSKGLAGGYISTDTQYF
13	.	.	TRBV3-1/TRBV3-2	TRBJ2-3	TGTGCCAGCAGCCGGGACGGCACAGATACGCAGTATTTT	CASSRDGTDTQYF
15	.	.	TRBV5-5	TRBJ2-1	TGTGCCAGCAGGACCGGCAGTCTAACCTACAATGAGCAGTTCTTC	CASRTGSLTYNEQFF
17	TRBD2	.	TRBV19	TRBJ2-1	TGTGCCAGTAGTACCTTACCGACTAGCGGGCCGAACAATGAGCAGTTCTTC	CASSTLPTSGPNNEQFF
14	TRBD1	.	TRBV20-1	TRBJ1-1	TGCAGTGCTAGTGCCTCAGGGGGCTACACTGAAGCTTTCTTT	CSASASGGYTEAFF
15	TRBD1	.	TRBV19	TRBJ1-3	TGTGCCAGTAGCCCTCAGGGGGCTGAAGGAAACACCATATATTTT	CASSPQGAEGNTIYF
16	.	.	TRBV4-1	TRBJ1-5	TGCGCCAGCAGCCAAAGGGGCGGGGTTGGCAATCAGCCCCAGCATTTT	CASSQRGGVGNQPQHF
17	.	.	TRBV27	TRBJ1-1	TGTGCCAGCAGTTCCCCCCCCCGGGGAATCGAGAACACTGAAGCTTTCTTT	CASSSPPRGIENTEAFF
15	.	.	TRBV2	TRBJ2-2	TGTGCCAGCAGTACGAGGACTGGGAACACCGGGGAGCTGTTTTTT	CASSTRTGNTGELFF
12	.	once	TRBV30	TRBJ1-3	TGTGCCTGGATCATTGGGGGAAACACCATATATTTT	CAWIIGGNTIYF
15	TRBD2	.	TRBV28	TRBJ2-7	TGTGCCAGCAGTTTTTCGCGGGAGGAGCGGACTAAGCAGTACTTC	CASSFSREERTKQYF
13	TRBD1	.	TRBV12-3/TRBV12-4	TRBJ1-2	TGTGCCAGCAGTGCAGGGGGTTACTATGGCTACACCTTC	CASSAGGYYGYTF
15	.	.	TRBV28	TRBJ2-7	TGTGCCAGCAGCTCTGGGCGGGGGCAATATTACGAGCAGTACTTC	CASSSGRGQYYEQYF
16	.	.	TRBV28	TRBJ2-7	TGTGCCAGCAGTTCTCGGACTGCAAGCCCGTCCTACGAGCAGTACTTC	CASSSRTASPSYEQYF
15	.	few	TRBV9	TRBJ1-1	TGTGCCAGCAGCGTAGAAGAGGGAAGTTACACTGAAGCTTTCTTT	CASSVEEGSYTEAFF
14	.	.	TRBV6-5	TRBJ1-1	TGTGCCAGCAGCCTAGTAGGGGGAAACACTGAAGCTTTCTTT	CASSLVGGNTEAFF
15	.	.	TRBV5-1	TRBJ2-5	TGCGCCAGCTTTATGGAGGGGGACCTATGGGAGACCCAGTACTTC	CASFMEGDLWETQYF
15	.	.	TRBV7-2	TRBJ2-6	TGTGCCAGCAGCCCCGGAGGGTCTGGGGCCAACGTCCTGACTTTC	CASSPGGSGANVLTF
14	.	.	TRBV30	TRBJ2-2	TGTGCCTGGAGTCCGGGGTTGAGCACCGGGGAGCTGTTTTTT	CAWSPGLSTGELFF
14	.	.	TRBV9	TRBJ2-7	TGTGCCAGCAGCGTAGATAAGAGTAACTACGAGCAGTACTTC	CASSVDKSNYEQYF
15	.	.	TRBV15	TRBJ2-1	TGTGCCACCAGCACGGCTCCCACTAGCTACAATGAGCAGTTCTTC	CATSTAPTSYNEQFF
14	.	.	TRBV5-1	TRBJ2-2	TGCGCCAGCAATAGGGGGGAGAACACCGGGGAGCTGTTTTTT	CASNRGENTGELFF
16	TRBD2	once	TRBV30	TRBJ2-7	TGTGCCTGGAGTGGGGGCAGGACTAGCTGGTTCTACGAGCAGTACTTC	CAWSGGRTSWFYEQYF
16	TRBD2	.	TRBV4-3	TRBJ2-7	TGCGCCAGCAGCCAAGGGGCTGCGGGGGGGCCCCACGAGCAGTACTTC	CASSQGAAGGPHEQYF
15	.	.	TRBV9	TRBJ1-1	TGTGCCAGCAGCGCCCGGGGCGGCCAGAACACTGAAGCTTTCTTT	CASSARGGQNTEAFF
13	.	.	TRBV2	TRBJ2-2	TGTGCCAGCACACGAGGGCCCACCGGGGAGCTGTTTTTT	CASTRGPTGELFF
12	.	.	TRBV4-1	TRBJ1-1	TGCGCCAGCAGCGGGCGAAACACTGAAGCTTTCTTT	CASSGRNTEAFF
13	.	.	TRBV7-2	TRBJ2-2	TGTGCCAGCAGCTCGAAGCGGCCCGGGGAGCTGTTTTTT	CASSSKRPGELFF
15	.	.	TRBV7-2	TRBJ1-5	TGTGCCAGCAGCTTAGCAGGTTATAGCAATCAGCCCCAGCATTTT	CASSLAGYSNQPQHF
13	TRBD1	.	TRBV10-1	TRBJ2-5	TGCGCCAGCAGTGGAGGGGGCGAAGAGACCCAGTACTTC	CASSGGGEETQYF
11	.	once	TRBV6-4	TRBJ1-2	TGTGCCAGCCCCCAAAAGGATGGCTACACCTTC	CASPQKDGYTF
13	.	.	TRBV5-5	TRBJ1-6	TGTGCCAGCAGATGGCTTCTAGAGGCACCCCTCCACTTT	CASRWLLEAPLHF
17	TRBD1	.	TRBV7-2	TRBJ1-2	TGTGCCAGCAGCCCGAGGGGGACAGCCATAGCTAACTATGGCTACACCTTC	CASSPRGTAIANYGYTF
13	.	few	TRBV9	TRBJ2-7	TGTGCCAGCAGCGTAGTACCCGGAGGGGAGCAGTACTTC	CASSVVPGGEQYF
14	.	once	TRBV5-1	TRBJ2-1	TGCGCCAGCAGCCCGGCCTACTCCTACAATGAGCAGTTCTTC	CASSPAYSYNEQFF